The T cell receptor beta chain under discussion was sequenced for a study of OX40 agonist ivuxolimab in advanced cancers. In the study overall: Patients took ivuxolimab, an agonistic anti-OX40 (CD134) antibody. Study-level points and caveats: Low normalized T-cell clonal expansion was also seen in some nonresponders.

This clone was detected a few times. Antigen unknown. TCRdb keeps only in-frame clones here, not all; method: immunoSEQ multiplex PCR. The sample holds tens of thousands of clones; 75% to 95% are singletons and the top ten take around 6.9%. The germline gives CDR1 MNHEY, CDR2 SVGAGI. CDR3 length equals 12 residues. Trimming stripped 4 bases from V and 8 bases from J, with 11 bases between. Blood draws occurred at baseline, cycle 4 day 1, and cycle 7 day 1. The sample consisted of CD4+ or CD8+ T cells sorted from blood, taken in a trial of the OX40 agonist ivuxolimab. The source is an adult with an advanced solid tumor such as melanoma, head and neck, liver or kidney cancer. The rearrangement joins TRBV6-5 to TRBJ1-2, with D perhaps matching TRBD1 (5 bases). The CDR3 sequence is CASSSGTVGYTF. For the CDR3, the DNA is TGTGCCAGCAGTTCGGGGACCGTAGGCTACACCTTC.